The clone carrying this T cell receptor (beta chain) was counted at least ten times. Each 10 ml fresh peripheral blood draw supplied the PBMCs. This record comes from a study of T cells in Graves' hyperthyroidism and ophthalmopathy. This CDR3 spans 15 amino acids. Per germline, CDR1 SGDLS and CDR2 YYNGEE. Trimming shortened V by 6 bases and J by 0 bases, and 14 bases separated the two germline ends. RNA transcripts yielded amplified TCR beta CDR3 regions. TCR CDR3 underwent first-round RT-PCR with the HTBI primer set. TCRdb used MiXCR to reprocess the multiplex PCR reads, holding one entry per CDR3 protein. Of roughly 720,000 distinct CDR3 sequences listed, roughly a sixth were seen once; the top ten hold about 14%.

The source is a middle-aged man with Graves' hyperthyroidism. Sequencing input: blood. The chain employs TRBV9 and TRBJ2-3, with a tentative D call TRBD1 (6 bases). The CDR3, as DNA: TGTGCCAGCACCAGGGGTGGCGGAAGCACAGATACGCAGTATTTT. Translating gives CASTRGGGSTDTQYF. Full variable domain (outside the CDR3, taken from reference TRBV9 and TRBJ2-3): DSGVTQTPKHLITATGQRVTLRCSPRSGDLSVYWYQQSLDQGLQFLIQYYNGEERAKGNILERFSAQQFPDLHSELNLSSLELGDSALYFCASTRGGGSTDTQYFGPGTRLTVL.